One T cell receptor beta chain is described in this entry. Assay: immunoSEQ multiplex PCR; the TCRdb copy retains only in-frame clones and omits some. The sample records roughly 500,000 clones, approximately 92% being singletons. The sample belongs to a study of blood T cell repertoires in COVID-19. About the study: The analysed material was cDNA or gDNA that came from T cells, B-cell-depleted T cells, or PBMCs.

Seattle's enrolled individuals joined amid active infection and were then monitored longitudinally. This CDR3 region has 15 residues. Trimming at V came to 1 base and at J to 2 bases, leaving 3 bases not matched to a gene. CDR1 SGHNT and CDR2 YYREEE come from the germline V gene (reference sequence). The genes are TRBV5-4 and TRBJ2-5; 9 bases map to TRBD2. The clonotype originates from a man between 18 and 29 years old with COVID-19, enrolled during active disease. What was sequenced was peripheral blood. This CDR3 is CASSLKTSGQETQYF. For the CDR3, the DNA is TGTGCCAGCAGCTTGAAGACTAGCGGACAAGAGACCCAGTACTTC.